This TCR beta chain came from a study of shared clonotypes between healthy human individuals. The CDR3 contains 17 residues. Germline assignment: CDR1 SGHTA and CDR2 FQGNSA. Trimming took 1 base from V and 2 from J; bases not matched to a gene: 6. Assay used: immunoSEQ multiplex PCR; TCRdb lists only in-frame clones, some missing. This sample carries over 2 million clones, roughly 92% of them seen once, and the ten largest clones take about 0.36%. This sequence was found in a young man in good health. Some clones in this sample may be carry-over from other donors' samples. The chain couples TRBV7-2 to TRBJ2-7; 12 bases are shared with TRBD2. Sequencing used naive CD4+ T cells from PBMCs. Subset defined: CD45RA+ positively selected. The CDR3 loop reads CASSLGTLAGGPYEQYF. In DNA, the CDR3 is TGTGCCAGCAGCTTAGGTACCCTAGCGGGAGGGCCCTACGAGCAGTACTTC.